These T cell receptor beta chains were read from a single sample in a study of blood T cell repertoires in COVID-19. Produced via immunoSEQ multiplex PCR; TCRdb's table is partial and in-frame only. The sample yields fewer than 150,000 clones, roughly 87% seen once. The sequenced material came from peripheral blood. The source is a human donor in a cohort sampled during active COVID-19. Each CDR3 is given with its conserved first and last residue.

v_call: TRBV6-6
j_call: TRBJ1-1
cdr3_aa: CASTVTGPTEAFF

v_call: TRBV24-1
j_call: TRBJ2-5
cdr3_aa: CATITGFTETQYF

v_call: TRBV11-1
j_call: TRBJ2-1
cdr3_aa: CASSFGQGTYNEQFF

v_call: TRBV18
j_call: TRBJ2-5
cdr3_aa: CASSPTTSGRETQYF

v_call: TRBV18
j_call: TRBJ2-1
cdr3_aa: CASSPGDSPLFF

v_call: TRBV12-3/TRBV12-4
j_call: TRBJ1-2
cdr3_aa: CASSVDRPYGYTF

v_call: TRBV19
j_call: TRBJ1-2
cdr3_aa: CARILGDRGYGYTF

v_call: TRBV5-8
j_call: TRBJ1-3
cdr3_aa: CASSPDGSSGNTIYF

v_call: TRBV4-1
j_call: TRBJ2-1
cdr3_aa: CASSRGQGGDEQFF

v_call: TRBV19
j_call: TRBJ1-2
cdr3_aa: CASSFGTVYGYTF

v_call: TRBV29-1
j_call: TRBJ2-2
cdr3_aa: CSVEAWTGGITGELFF

v_call: TRBV11-3
j_call: TRBJ2-1
cdr3_aa: CASSSGTSGFNEQFF

v_call: TRBV10-3
j_call: TRBJ1-6
cdr3_aa: CAIRGQVDSPLHF

v_call: TRBV4-1
j_call: TRBJ2-2
cdr3_aa: CASSQDEGTNTGELFF